This T cell receptor (beta chain) came from a study of cytomegalovirus exposure and HLA in healthy donors. Germline V lookup: CDR1 LNHNV, CDR2 YYDKDF (reference sequence). This CDR3 region has 18 residues. With V trimmed by 0 bases and J by 7 bases, 13 bases remained unmatched. Primers for the PCR totalled 60 Vbeta and 13 Jbeta. Method: immunoSEQ multiplex PCR; TCRdb's copy keeps in-frame clones and lacks some. The profile shows fewer than 150,000 clones, over 65% of them singletons. Sample: PBMCs. This chain connects TRBV15 to TRBJ2-2; the match to TRBD1 covers 8 bases. The sequence was collected from a young woman in good health and CMV-seronegative. CDR3 protein: CATSRDQSDRANYGELFF. In DNA, the CDR3 is TGTGCCACCAGCAGAGATCAATCGGACAGGGCGAATTACGGGGAGCTGTTTTTT.